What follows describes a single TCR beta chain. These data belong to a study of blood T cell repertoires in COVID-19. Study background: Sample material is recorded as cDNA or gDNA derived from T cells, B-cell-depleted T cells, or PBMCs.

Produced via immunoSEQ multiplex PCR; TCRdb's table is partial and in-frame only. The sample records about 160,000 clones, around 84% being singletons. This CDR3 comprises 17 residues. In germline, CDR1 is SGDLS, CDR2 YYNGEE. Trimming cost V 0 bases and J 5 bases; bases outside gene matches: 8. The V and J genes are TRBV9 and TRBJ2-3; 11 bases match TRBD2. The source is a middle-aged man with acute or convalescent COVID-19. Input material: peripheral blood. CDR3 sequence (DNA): TGTGCCAGCAGCGTAGGGGTAGCGGGGGGGCCAGTAGATACGCAGTATTTT. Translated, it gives CASSVGVAGGPVDTQYF.